This is a list of T cell receptor beta chains from one sample in a study of ipilimumab plus nivolumab after autologous stem cell transplantation. Assay: immunoSEQ multiplex PCR; the TCRdb copy retains only in-frame clones and omits some. The repertoire includes about 47,000 clones, roughly 84% of them detected once, and roughly 1% sits in the top ten. This specimen was PBMCs, taken in a trial of ipilimumab plus nivolumab as post-transplant consolidation. The origin of the receptors is a male donor with multiple myeloma. CDR3s leave out the opening cysteine and the closing phenylalanine or tryptophan. Fields, in order: V gene, D gene, CDR3 protein. A D gene is named only where the DNA matches it firmly.

TRBV7-2 . ASSHEAGRGRKEKLF
TRBV7-9 TRBD1 ASSGGRTGLIPTQY
TRBV7-2 . ASSPKGDYGYT
TRBV28 . ASSLWSNTQY
TRBV6-6 . ASTFARGYTDTQY
TRBV4-3 . ASSPEGGSGANVLT
TRBV30 TRBD2 ASRTSGLGGEQF
TRBV27 . ASSQGPISGANVLT
TRBV11-2 TRBD2 ASSSLAGGDTGELF
TRBV4-2 . ASSPRGGEGGLGEQY
TRBV9 TRBD1 ASSVAGQAVGVRTGELF
TRBV5-4 TRBD1 ASRQGDRQFFSYEQY
TRBV7-2 . ASSLAGPFAGNTIY
TRBV6-1 TRBD1 ASSEEGASSYEQY
TRBV9 TRBD2 ASSVAGLAVYNEQF
TRBV7-2 TRBD1 ASSSRQGGELF
TRBV6-1 TRBD1 ASSEGGAARGSEAF